The rows below give T cell receptor beta chains drawn from one sample of a study of patients and donors after allogeneic stem cell transplantation. One entry per CDR3 protein results from TCRdb running MiXCR on the RT-PCR reads. The profile shows around 200,000 distinct CDR3 sequences, more than 35% of them singletons. Input material: blood, either unsorted or a sorted T cell fraction (not recorded which). The receptors derive from a human donor who was either an allogeneic HSCT recipient or a stem cell or donor lymphocyte infusion donor (not recorded which). It is not recorded whose cells these are; they may come from a transplant donor. CDR3s include the opening cysteine and the closing phenylalanine or tryptophan. D genes are given only for firm matches. Clone size is stated in some rows and not others, as once, few, many or a class when expanded.

D gene,clone size,V gene,J gene,CDR3 DNA,CDR3 protein
-,-,TRBV10-3,TRBJ2-5,TGTGCCATCAGTGGGGGCGGGGAGACCCAGTACTTC,CAISGGGETQYF
-,few,TRBV9,TRBJ1-3,TGTGCCAGCAGCGTTATGGGCTCTGGAAACACCATATATTTT,CASSVMGSGNTIYF
-,-,TRBV12-3/TRBV12-4,TRBJ1-2,TGTGCCAGCAGTCGAATGCGGTATGGCTACACCTTC,CASSRMRYGYTF
-,-,TRBV12-3/TRBV12-4,TRBJ1-1,TGTGCCAGCAGTATCAGGGGAGGGGTCACTGAAGCTTTCTTT,CASSIRGGVTEAFF
TRBD1,-,TRBV7-6,TRBJ2-7,TGTGCCAGCGCCCCAGGACAGGGGGGACTTTACGAGCAGTACTTC,CASAPGQGGLYEQYF
-,few,TRBV14,TRBJ1-1,TGTGCCAGCAGCCAAGATCCCGGGAACACTGAAGCTTTCTTT,CASSQDPGNTEAFF
-,-,TRBV18,TRBJ2-7,TGTGCCAGCTCACCCCGGGACTTCGACGAGCAGTACTTC,CASSPRDFDEQYF
-,few,TRBV12-3/TRBV12-4,TRBJ1-4,TGTGCCAGCAATACGGACATTAATGAAAAACTGTTTTTT,CASNTDINEKLFF
TRBD1,-,TRBV9,TRBJ1-2,TGTGCCAGCAGCTCCCGCCCCGGACAGGGGGACGGCTACACCTTC,CASSSRPGQGDGYTF
-,-,TRBV21-1,TRBJ1-1,TGTGCCAGCAGCAAAGTTCAGGGACAGGGGGCGAACACTGAAGCTTTCTTT,CASSKVQGQGANTEAFF
-,few,TRBV6-5,TRBJ1-1,TGTGCCAGCAGTCACTGGGACCCTGGAAAAACTGAAGCTTTCTTT,CASSHWDPGKTEAFF
-,many,TRBV20-1,TRBJ1-5,TGCAGTGCTAGAGGGGGGACGGATGATCAGCCCCAGCATTTT,CSARGGTDDQPQHF
-,-,TRBV15,TRBJ1-2,TGTGCCACCAGCAGGTCGAATGAGGGAGTAGGAGGCTACACCTTC,CATSRSNEGVGGYTF
TRBD1,-,TRBV5-6,TRBJ2-3,TGTGCCAGCAGCCCACAGGGGTCCGCGACAGATACGCAGTATTTT,CASSPQGSATDTQYF
-,-,TRBV9,TRBJ1-4,TGTGCCAGCAGCGTCGAGGGGGGAACTAATGAAAAACTGTTTTTT,CASSVEGGTNEKLFF
-,few,TRBV20-1,TRBJ1-5,TGCAGTGCTAGATCGGACAGTTTAAATCAGCCCCAGCATTTT,CSARSDSLNQPQHF
-,few,TRBV5-1,TRBJ1-1,TGCGCCAGCAGCTTATCGGCAGCCACTGAAGCTTTCTTT,CASSLSAATEAFF
-,-,TRBV15,TRBJ2-7,TGTGCCACCAGCAGAGATCCGGGACTTCCCTACGAGCAGTACTTC,CATSRDPGLPYEQYF
-,-,TRBV4-1,TRBJ2-7,TGCGCCAGCAGCCAAACACCCGTCAATGACTACGAGCAGTACTTC,CASSQTPVNDYEQYF
-,-,TRBV29-1,TRBJ2-1,TGCAGCGTTGAAGGCCAGGATCTCTCCTCCTACAATGAGCAGTTCTTC,CSVEGQDLSSYNEQFF